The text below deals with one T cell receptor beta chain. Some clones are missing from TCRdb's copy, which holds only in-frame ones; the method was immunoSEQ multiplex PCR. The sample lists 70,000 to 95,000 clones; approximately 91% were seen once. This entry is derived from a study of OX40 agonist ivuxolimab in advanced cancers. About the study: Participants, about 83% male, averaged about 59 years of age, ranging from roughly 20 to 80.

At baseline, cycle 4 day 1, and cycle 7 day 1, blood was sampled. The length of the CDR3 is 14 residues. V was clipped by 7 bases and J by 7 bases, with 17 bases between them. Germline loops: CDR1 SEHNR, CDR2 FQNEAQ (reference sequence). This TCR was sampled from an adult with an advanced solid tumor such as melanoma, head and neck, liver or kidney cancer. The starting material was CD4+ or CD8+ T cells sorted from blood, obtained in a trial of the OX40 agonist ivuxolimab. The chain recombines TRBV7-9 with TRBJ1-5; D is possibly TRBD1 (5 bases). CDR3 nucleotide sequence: TGTGCCAGCACTTCGATTGACAGTACCCAGCCCCAGCATTTT. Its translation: CASTSIDSTQPQHF.